The present TCR beta chain was sequenced within a study of T cell changes during pregnancy in multiple sclerosis. This clone was seen a single time. Assay: immunoSEQ multiplex PCR; the TCRdb copy retains only in-frame clones and omits some. The profile shows fewer than 25,000 clones, approximately 90% of them singletons. Sample: CD8+ T cells from peripheral blood mononuclear cells, taken in the first trimester of pregnancy. This sequence originates from a female donor with multiple sclerosis, enrolled in a pregnancy study.

CDR3 nucleotides: TGTGCCAGCAGACTAGCCTTAGGGGGGGGTAATCAGCCCCAGCATTTT. It encodes CASRLALGGGNQPQHF. The chain has TRBV28 and TRBJ1-5; D may be TRBD1 (6 bases). Germline V gene sequence: CDR1 MDHEN, CDR2 SYDVKM. Trimming removed 6 bases from V and 4 bases from J, with 19 bases in between. The CDR3 is 16 amino acids.